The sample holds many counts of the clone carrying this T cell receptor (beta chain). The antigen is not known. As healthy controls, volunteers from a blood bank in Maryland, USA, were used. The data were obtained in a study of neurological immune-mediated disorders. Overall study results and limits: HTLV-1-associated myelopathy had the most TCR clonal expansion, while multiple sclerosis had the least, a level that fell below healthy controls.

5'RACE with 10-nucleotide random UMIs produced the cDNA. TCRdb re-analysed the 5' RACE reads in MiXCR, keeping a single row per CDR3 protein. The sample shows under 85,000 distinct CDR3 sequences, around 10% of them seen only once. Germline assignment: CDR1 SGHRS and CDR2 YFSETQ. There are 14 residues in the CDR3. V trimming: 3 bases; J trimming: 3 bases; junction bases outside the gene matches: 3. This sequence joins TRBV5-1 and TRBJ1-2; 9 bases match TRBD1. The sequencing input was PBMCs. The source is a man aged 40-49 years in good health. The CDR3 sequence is CASSSDRGDYGYTF. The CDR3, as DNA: TGCGCCAGCAGCTCGGACAGGGGAGACTATGGCTACACCTTC.